This TCR beta chain was captured in a study of cytomegalovirus exposure and HLA in healthy donors. In germline, CDR1 is SGHTA, CDR2 FQGNSA. The length of the CDR3 is 15 residues. The V gene lost 4 bases and the J gene lost 2 bases, with 15 bases spanning the gap. Primers included in the PCR were 60 Vbeta and 13 Jbeta primers. Assay: immunoSEQ multiplex PCR; the TCRdb copy retains only in-frame clones and omits some. The sample yields 95,000 to 100,000 clones, 85% to 90% seen once. The study, taken as a whole, reports: Most of the TCR beta V segments (in an earlier analysis) were productive either about 87% or about 30% of the time.

As to this clone: What it binds is not known.

The material sequenced was PBMCs. This TCR derives from a man younger than 40 in good health and CMV-seronegative. This chain links TRBV7-2 with TRBJ2-7; maybe TRBD2 (6 bases). The CDR3 coding sequence is TGTGCCAGCAGCTCTAATCCCGGAGGGGCCTACGAGCAGTACTTC. This sequence encodes CASSSNPGGAYEQYF.